The 18 T cell receptor beta chains below come from one sample, sequenced in a study of blood T cell repertoires in COVID-19. Profiled with immunoSEQ multiplex PCR; TCRdb holds only in-frame clones, not every one. The sample includes 150,000 to 200,000 clones, approximately 88% of them seen just once. The sample taken for sequencing was peripheral blood. These receptors all stem from an older woman who had recovered from COVID-19.

J is TRBJ2-1 and V is TRBV7-9; D perhaps matches TRBD1 (5 bases). In germline, CDR1 is SEHNR, CDR2 FQNEAQ (reference sequence). The CDR3 sequence is 12 residues long. Trimming took off 5 bases at V and 9 bases at J, with 11 bases between the two ends. CDR3 in DNA: TGTGCCAGCAGCAAAGGACAAGCTGAGCAGTTCTTC. Its protein product is CASSKGQAEQFF. Filled out from reference TRBV7-9 and TRBJ2-1, the complete variable domain reads DTGVSQNPRHKITKRGQNVTFRCDPISEHNRLYWYRQTLGQGPEFLTYFQNEAQLEKSRLLSDRFSAERPKGSFSTLEIQRTEQGDSAMYLCASSKGQAEQFFGPGTRLTVL.

This clone appeared once. The rearrangement joins TRBV28 to TRBJ2-5; TRBD2 might be the D (5 bases). Between the trimmed V and J ends, which lost 6 bases and 5 bases, there was a span of 22 bases. The length of the CDR3 is 16 residues. Germline CDR1 and CDR2: MDHEN and SYDVKM. The CDR3 spells CASSYPTRGGRETQYF. The CDR3 DNA reads as TGTGCCAGCAGCTACCCCACTCGAGGAGGACGCGAGACCCAGTACTTC. Combining the CDR3 with reference TRBV28 and TRBJ2-5 gives the whole variable domain DVKVTQSSRYLVKRTGEKVFLECVQDMDHENMFWYRQDPGLGLRLIYFSYDVKMKEKGDIPEGYSVSREKKERFSLILESASTNQTSMYLCASSYPTRGGRETQYFGPGTRLLVL.

The chain has TRBV28 and TRBJ1-2, with D possibly being TRBD1 (5 bases). Trimming took 5 bases from V and 4 from J, leaving 20 bases between them. This CDR3 contains 16 residues. Germline V gene lookup returns CDR1 MDHEN and CDR2 SYDVKM. As DNA, the CDR3 is TGTGCCAGCAGTAACCTTATGCTTCAGGGAGGCTATGGCTACACCTTC. Its translation: CASSNLMLQGGYGYTF.

This clone was observed once. The CDR3, as DNA: TGTGCCAGCAGCCAAGATGCCAGGGGTGGCGAGACCCAGTACTTC. Translating it yields CASSQDARGGETQYF. This chain links TRBV4-2 with TRBJ2-5, with D tentatively TRBD1 (6 bases). V shed 0 bases and J shed 5 bases, with 13 bases lying between them. This CDR3 comprises 15 residues. CDR1 LGHNA and CDR2 YNFKEQ come from the germline V gene.

V and J are TRBV2 and TRBJ1-3; the D is unclear. V dropped 7 bases and J dropped 0 bases, with 10 bases sitting between them. The V gene's germline CDR1 is SNHLY and CDR2 FYNNEI. This CDR3 is built from 14 residues. This CDR3 is CASTPGVSGNTIYF. CDR3 bases: TGTGCCAGCACCCCCGGAGTCTCTGGAAACACCATATATTTT.

This chain links TRBV7-9 with TRBJ2-1, with 7 bases that match TRBD2. In germline, CDR1 is SEHNR, CDR2 FQNEAQ (reference sequence). V gave up 5 bases and J gave up 7 bases; unmatched junction bases: 14. The CDR3 consists of 16 residues. The CDR3 coding sequence is TGTGCCAGCAGCCCCCGGGGACTAAACCTAAGGAATGAGCAGTTCTTC. Its translation: CASSPRGLNLRNEQFF.

V is TRBV11-2 and J is TRBJ2-5; D is perhaps TRBD1 (7 bases). This CDR3 spans 14 amino acids. The germline V and J ends were trimmed by 5 bases and 2 bases, with 12 bases remaining between them. In germline, CDR1 is SGHAT, CDR2 FQNNGV. CDR3 loop: CASSQGGRQETQYF. The CDR3 DNA reads TGTGCCAGCAGCCAGGGGGGCCGGCAAGAGACCCAGTACTTC.

The gene calls are TRBV29-1 and TRBJ2-7; 7 positions agree with TRBD1. After removal of 3 bases from V and 10 bases from J, the junction contained 9 bases not matched to a gene. Germline V gives CDR1 SQVTM, CDR2 ANQGSEA. The CDR3 runs 12 residues. CDR3 region: CSVEVGTAFQYF. The CDR3 coding sequence is TGCAGCGTTGAGGTTGGGACAGCTTTTCAGTACTTC.

This clone was seen a few times. CDR3 DNA: TGCGCCAGCAGCCAAGATCCCCCAGGAACCTATAATTCACCCCTCCACTTT. Its translation: CASSQDPPGTYNSPLHF. V is TRBV4-1 and J is TRBJ1-6; D is unclear. Per the germline V gene, CDR1 is MGHRA and CDR2 is YSYEKL. The CDR3 runs 17 residues. V was pared by 0 bases and J by 2 bases, with 11 bases between.

The rearrangement links TRBV19 to TRBJ1-2, with 8 positions matching TRBD1. The germline CDR1 and CDR2 sequences are LNHDA and SQIVND (reference sequence). The CDR3 consists of 13 residues. J was trimmed by 8 bases and V by 5 bases; bases with no gene match: 7. CDR3 region: CASSPQGAIGYTF. The CDR3 DNA sequence: TGTGCCAGTAGTCCCCAGGGGGCGATCGGCTACACCTTC.

The chain links TRBV2 to TRBJ2-2, with 8 bases that match TRBD1. CDR1 is SNHLY, CDR2 FYNNEI, per germline. The CDR3 is 14 amino acids. Germline trimming cut 5 bases from V and 5 bases from J; bases unmatched to any gene: 4. This chain's CDR3 is CASSPRTGTGELFF. The CDR3 region has the DNA TGTGCCAGCAGTCCCCGGACAGGGACCGGGGAGCTGTTTTTT.

The rearrangement links TRBV6-6 to TRBJ1-2, with TRBD1 identical over 8 bases. The CDR3 covers 12 residues. V was pared by 5 bases and J by 7 bases, with 3 bases of the junction left unmatched. Germline-derived CDR1 and CDR2 are MNHNY and SVGAGI (reference sequence). This CDR3 is CASSGTGPGYTF. The CDR3 nucleotides are TGTGCCAGCAGTGGGACAGGACCTGGCTACACCTTC.

The gene calls are TRBV10-3 and TRBJ2-5; tentatively, D is TRBD2 (6 bases). Trimming took 8 bases from V and 1 from J, leaving 8 bases between them. This CDR3 contains 12 residues. From germline, CDR1 is ENHRY and CDR2 SYGVKD. In nucleotides, the CDR3 is TGTGCCATCGGAGGGTCCCAAGAGACCCAGTACTTC. Translating gives CAIGGSQETQYF.

The chain uses TRBV18 and TRBJ2-7; possibly TRBD2 for D (6 bases). V was trimmed by 3 bases and J by 0 bases, leaving 15 bases between them. In germline, CDR1 is KGHSH, CDR2 LQKENI. This CDR3 has 16 amino acids. The CDR3 reads CASSPRGGRGSYEQYF. The CDR3 DNA sequence: TGTGCCAGCTCACCTCGGGGAGGTCGGGGCTCCTACGAGCAGTACTTC.

The rearrangement joins TRBV19 to TRBJ2-3; 16 bases are a match to TRBD2. Germline lookup yields CDR1 LNHDA and CDR2 SQIVND (reference sequence). V shed 3 bases and J 4 bases; nucleotides not matched to a gene: 4. The CDR3 covers 17 residues. The chain's CDR3 is CASSITGTSGGADTQYF. The DNA of the CDR3 is TGTGCCAGTAGTATCACCGGGACTAGCGGGGGGGCAGATACGCAGTATTTT.

In nucleotides, the CDR3 is TGTGCCAGCACCTCGGGCGGGGGGACATACGAGCAGTACTTC. It is translated as CASTSGGGTYEQYF. V and J are TRBV28 and TRBJ2-7, with 8 nucleotides matching TRBD2. The germline V gene has CDR1 MDHEN and CDR2 SYDVKM. The CDR3 length is 14 residues. Trimming at V came to 7 bases and at J to 4 bases, leaving 9 bases not matched to a gene.

The chain recombines TRBV19 with TRBJ1-1; TRBD1 might be the D (6 bases). V shed 6 bases and J shed 0 bases, with 11 bases lying between them. The CDR3 totals 14 residues. CDR1 and CDR2 (germline): LNHDA, SQIVND (reference sequence). CDR3 region: CASSTGTLNTEAFF. The CDR3 nucleotides are TGTGCCAGTAGCACGGGGACACTGAACACTGAAGCTTTCTTT.

V is TRBV9 and J is TRBJ2-3; D not resolved. CDR1 and CDR2 (germline): SGDLS, YYNGEE. V was cut by 0 bases and J by 5 bases, with 7 bases left in between. This CDR3 spans 13 amino acids. CDR3 coding DNA: TGTGCCAGCAGCGTAGGGCAGGTAGATACGCAGTATTTT. It encodes CASSVGQVDTQYF. Complete variable domain (other parts from reference TRBV9 and TRBJ2-3): DSGVTQTPKHLITATGQRVTLRCSPRSGDLSVYWYQQSLDQGLQFLIQYYNGEERAKGNILERFSAQQFPDLHSELNLSSLELGDSALYFCASSVGQVDTQYFGPGTRLTVL.